The 9 T cell receptor beta chains presented below share a single source sample, sequenced in a study of T cell responses to AZD1222 COVID-19 vaccine listed by TCRdb under 2021. Library method: the immunoSEQ multiplex PCR assay. Sourced from immuneACCESS, this table was stored by TCRdb with only in-frame sequences that have V and J called. A share of the clones is absent; for the studies checked, an unresolved V gene accounts for under half, and the remainder has no known explanation. A total of 98,000 or so clones appear in this sample, 84% of them only once. Of the sample, 14% is held by the ten largest clones. The label giving this sample's time point can be read as: about 28 days (+/-7) after the second vaccine dose. The source was peripheral blood, collected 28 days after the second AZD1222 dose. Source of these receptors: an adult who received the AZD1222 COVID-19 vaccine.

This chain connects TRBV4-1 to TRBJ2-7; 11 nucleotides agree with TRBD2. V shed 1 base and J 3 bases; nucleotides not matched to a gene: 2. CDR3 size: 15 residues. The germline CDR1 and CDR2 sequences are MGHRA and YSYEKL. The chain's CDR3 is CASSQAGTSGYEQYF. CDR3 in DNA: TGCGCCAGCAGCCAAGCCGGGACTAGCGGCTACGAGCAGTACTTC.

The chain employs TRBV19 and TRBJ2-7; TRBD2 matches at 7 bases. Germline CDR1 and CDR2: LNHDA and SQIVND (reference sequence). This CDR3 is 12 amino acids long. Trimming removed 4 bases from V and 6 bases from J; junction bases left unmatched: 3. CDR3 residues: CASSTSGGEQYF. The DNA for the CDR3 is TGTGCCAGTAGTACTTCGGGAGGCGAGCAGTACTTC.

V usage is TRBV5-4 and J usage is TRBJ2-2; a weak D match, TRBD1 (6 bases). The CDR3 has 16 residues. The germline V gene encodes CDR1 SGHNT and CDR2 YYREEE (reference sequence). The V end lost 4 bases, the J end lost 1 base, and 14 bases lay between the germline ends. This CDR3 reads CASSTYQGMNTGELFF. For the CDR3, the DNA is TGTGCCAGCAGCACCTACCAGGGGATGAACACCGGGGAGCTGTTTTTT.

The genes are TRBV10-2 and TRBJ1-1; D is unclear. CDR1 and CDR2 (germline): WSHSY, SAAADI. The V end was cut by 6 bases, the J end by 3 bases, with 17 bases between. The CDR3 covers 15 residues. CDR3 nucleotides: TGCGCCAGCAGCCAAGCATCGGATGGCCACACTGAAGCTTTCTTT. Protein product: CASSQASDGHTEAFF.

This sequence joins TRBV5-1 and TRBJ1-1; no definite D call. The length of the CDR3 is 14 residues. V was pared by 4 bases and J by 0 bases, with 10 bases between. Looked up from germline, CDR1 is SGHRS and CDR2 is YFSETQ. CDR3: CASSLDVMNTEAFF. For the CDR3, the DNA is TGCGCCAGCAGCCTGGATGTCATGAACACTGAAGCTTTCTTT.

This sequence joins TRBV5-1 and TRBJ2-2; 10 positions match TRBD2. Germline CDR1 SGHRS, CDR2 YFSETQ. The CDR3 sequence is 16 residues long. V lost 4 bases, J lost 2 bases, and 5 bases stayed unmatched. The DNA for the CDR3 is TGCGCCAGCAGCCCGGGACTAGCGCTCAACACCGGGGAGCTGTTTTTT. Residues: CASSPGLALNTGELFF.

The count of this clone is one. The genes are TRBV30 and TRBJ2-3, with no clear D. Germline V lookup: CDR1 GTSNPN, CDR2 SVGIG (reference sequence). Trimming removed 3 bases at V and 1 base at J, with 8 bases between. The CDR3 is 13 residues long. The CDR3 sequence is CAWSLRGTDTQYF. The CDR3 DNA sequence: TGTGCCTGGAGCCTACGCGGCACAGATACGCAGTATTTT.

The rearrangement uses TRBV10-3 and TRBJ1-4; no definite D call. The CDR3 runs 14 residues. Per germline, CDR1 ENHRY and CDR2 SYGVKD. The germline V and J ends were trimmed by 4 bases and 2 bases, with 8 bases remaining between them. The CDR3 DNA is TGTGCCATCAGTGGCAACCCTACTAATGAAAAACTGTTTTTT. Amino acid sequence: CAISGNPTNEKLFF.

The V and J genes are TRBV21-1 and TRBJ1-5; the tabulated D call, TRBD1, remains unverified against the DNA. TRBV21-1 is a pseudogene locus. This CDR3 is built from 15 residues. CDR3 in amino acids: CARSNRSDGNQPQHF. The CDR3 DNA is TGTGCCAGATCTAACAGATCCGACGGCAATCAGCCCCAGCATTTT.